The T cell receptor (beta chain) under discussion was sequenced for a study of spatial heterogeneity in lung cancer. This clonotype was seen repeatedly, ten times or more. Its antigen remains unidentified. Study observations and caveats: Counts of expanded alpha and beta TCRs within tumors tracked the tumor nonsynonymous mutation count.

Time point denoted: sample taken at primary tumor resection. Whole RNA came from tumor, nontumor lung or frozen PBMC and was sequenced without being sorted. The study tagged each TCR cDNA molecule with a unique molecular identifier. TCRdb re-called the 5' RACE reads with MiXCR, one entry per CDR3 protein. The sample lists some 3,500 distinct CDR3 sequences; roughly 8.3% were seen once. The CDR3 covers 16 residues. In germline, CDR1 is SGHAT, CDR2 FQNNGV. Trimming shortened V by 5 bases and J by 6 bases, and 22 bases separated the two germline ends. This TCR was recovered from a male donor with early-stage non-small cell lung cancer. This specimen was lung tumor tissue, taken at surgery. The V and J genes are TRBV11-2 and TRBJ2-5; tentatively, D is TRBD2 (5 bases). The CDR3 spells CASSPRGAGVLKTQYF. The CDR3 region has the DNA TGTGCCAGCAGCCCTCGGGGTGCTGGGGTGTTAAAGACCCAGTACTTC.